Only a few counts were recorded for the clone carrying this T cell receptor beta chain. No antigen is known for it. Germline values: CDR1 SEHNR, CDR2 FQNEAQ (reference sequence). CDR3 length: 15 amino acids. V lost 7 bases and J lost 3, with 17 bases in between. The data belong to a study of CD8+CD57+ T cells in acquired aplastic anemia. Study information: Sorted CD4+ and CD8+ cells gave an average of roughly 3 ug of DNA. General study points: In common between the patients and the controls were around 29 CD8+ CDR3 sequences.

Sequenced patients had shown CD8+CD57+ cell expansion by flow cytometry. Every patient was diagnosed with severe acquired aplastic anemia. The study profiled TCR beta VDJ and CDR3 using genomic DNA as template. MiXCR, run by TCRdb on the reads, gives a single entry per CDR3 protein. The repertoire holds around 210,000 distinct CDR3 sequences, with 65% as singletons. This chain links TRBV7-9 with TRBJ2-3; D is possibly TRBD2 (5 bases). The source material was sorted CD4+, CD8+, or CD8+CD57+ T cells (not recorded which) from PBMCs. This clonotype was obtained from a human donor with aplastic anemia. CDR3 nucleotide sequence: TGTGCCAGCACGCTTGAAATGGGAGTTACAGATACGCAGTATTTT. This codes for CASTLEMGVTDTQYF.